The T cell receptor beta chain described here comes from a study of CD8 T cells in Susac syndrome. With random hexamers, roughly 0.5 to 1 ug RNA was reverse transcribed. In TCRdb, the immunoSEQ multiplex PCR reads were re-called with MiXCR into one record per CDR3 protein. This table holds 100,000 to 150,000 distinct CDR3 sequences, more than 85% found once. The V end lost 1 base, the J end lost 4 bases, and 12 bases lay between the germline ends. Germline V gene data show CDR1 as SGHRS and CDR2 as YFSETQ. CDR3 length: 15 residues. The rearrangement uses TRBV5-1 and TRBJ2-1; D unresolved. The sequencing input was CD8+ T cells from PBMCs. The TCR comes from a human donor with multiple sclerosis. The chain's CDR3 is CASSLSGPVYNEQFF. In DNA, the CDR3 is TGCGCCAGCAGCTTGAGTGGGCCTGTGTACAATGAGCAGTTCTTC.